This TCR beta chain was recovered during a study of blood T cell repertoires in COVID-19 (dated by TCRdb to about 2020). Describing the broader study: The collaborator samples originated in the United States, Italy and Spain and spanned the acute and convalescent phases of COVID-19. The material from the prospective study consisted of cDNA or gDNA derived from T cells, B-cell-depleted T cells, or PBMCs. Deeply sampled blood TCRbeta repertoires from subjects exposed to, actively infected with, or recovered from COVID-19 were included in the dataset. The repertoires were released in a freely available public database meant as a resource for research on the immune response to SARS-CoV-2. The samples were drawn from the first 160 participants of the ongoing ImmuneRACE study and from over 950 subjects provided by 6 global collaborators. Nearly every sample came with metadata listing a de-identified subject ID, COVID-19 status, age in years and sex. Where available, HLA class I and class II types were obtained from metadata supplied by the sample provider rather than from assay-based typing.

The collaborating institutions used their own protocols to collect whole blood in K2EDTA tubes. For TCRbeta analysis, collaborators shipped samples in one of three forms: frozen whole blood, isolated PBMCs, or DNA extracted from either of those sample types. This clone was recorded a few times. Its antigen remains undetermined. Base qualities were left out, and no much larger clone turns up one base away. The study at large found these results: The quantity of clinical and demographic metadata differed by source and by participant and was supplied without curation.

The cysteine opens and the phenylalanine closes a CDR3 of 15 amino acids. The only DNA kept is the CDR3, 45 bases in frame from the first base. Germline trimming amounts to 2 bases on V and 1 base on J, with 2 as the count of junction bases outside the gene matches. The germline V gene provides CDR1 MNHEY and CDR2 SVGAGI. The immunoSEQ Assay, a bias-controlled multiplex PCR, was used to amplify TCRbeta CDR3 regions from genomic DNA. Per the source publication's procedure: Within the assay, amplification of reference gene primers was used to estimate how many nucleated cells each sample contained. To quantify the absolute abundance of each unique TCRbeta CDR3 rearrangement, sequence reads were collapsed and filtered. For each sample, productive Simpson clonality was calculated as the square root of Simpson's diversity index across productive rearrangements. The clones in this table, taken by TCRdb from immuneACCESS, are in-frame only. Not every clone is retained; where verified, under half of the shortfall comes from an unresolved V gene, and the cause of the rest is unknown. The DNA was the basis for D and trimming; V, J and clone size are from that table. The sample yields roughly 250,000 clones; around 82% were counted once. Of the sample, about 9.1% falls within the top ten clones.

The source is a human donor in a cohort sampled during active COVID-19. The sequenced material came from peripheral blood. The chain employs TRBV6-5 and TRBJ1-1, and TRBD1 matches 9 of the central bases. The nucleotide sequence is TGTGCCAGCAGTTACAGGGGACAGGGGAACACTGAAGCTTTCTTT. Its protein is CASSYRGQGNTEAFF.